One sample yielded the 29 T cell receptor beta chains listed below, sequenced in a study of T cell responses to AZD1222 COVID-19 vaccine. The table came from immunoSEQ multiplex PCR; TCRdb's copy has only in-frame clones and leaves some out. The data show fewer than 120,000 clones, less than 90% seen once. The specimen was peripheral blood, collected on day 0 of AZD1222 vaccination. The receptors were sampled from an adult in good health.

This chain uses TRBV19 with TRBJ1-1; D not certain. Trimming took 9 bases from V and 6 from J, leaving 17 bases between them. This CDR3 contains 13 residues. Per germline, CDR1 LNHDA and CDR2 SQIVND (reference sequence). The CDR3: CASSLVGVPEAFF. CDR3 in DNA: TGTGCCAGCTCCCTCGTTGGGGTCCCTGAAGCTTTCTTT.

V gene TRBV7-9 combines with J gene TRBJ2-2; 15 bases are a match to TRBD2. The CDR3 contains 16 residues. The germline V gene encodes CDR1 SEHNR and CDR2 FQNEAQ (reference sequence). V lost 5 bases to trimming and J lost 7 bases; unmatched junction nucleotides: 5. The CDR3 region has the DNA TGTGCCAGCAGCGACGGGACTAGCGGGAGGAACGGGGAGCTGTTTTTT. Amino acids: CASSDGTSGRNGELFF.

The gene calls are TRBV27 and TRBJ1-1, with D possibly matching TRBD1 (6 bases). Trimming took off 10 bases at V and 12 bases at J, with 36 bases between the two ends. There are 17 residues in the CDR3. Germline V gene data show CDR1 as MNHEY and CDR2 as SMNVEV (reference sequence). This CDR3 is CATQDRGLSLLTATTFF. DNA of the CDR3: TGTGCCACCCAGGATCGGGGGCTCTCGCTATTAACAGCGACCACTTTCTTT.

The rearrangement uses TRBV27 and TRBJ1-2, with 7 bases that match TRBD1. The CDR3 contains 16 residues. V gave up 3 bases and J gave up 2 bases; unmatched junction bases: 9. CDR1 MNHEY and CDR2 SMNVEV come from the germline V gene (reference sequence). CDR3 protein: CASSFLPRQGNYGYTF. DNA of the CDR3: TGTGCCAGCAGTTTCCTCCCCAGACAGGGAAACTATGGCTACACCTTC.

V usage is TRBV28 and J usage is TRBJ2-7, with 9 nucleotides matching TRBD1. Losses at the gene ends were 5 bases for V and 3 bases for J; bases not matched to a gene: 8. This CDR3 spans 15 amino acids. Germline CDR1 reads MDHEN; CDR2 reads SYDVKM. In DNA form, the CDR3 reads TGTGCCAGCAGTCTGGGGACAGGGTTCGGCTACGAGCAGTACTTC. It is translated as CASSLGTGFGYEQYF.

This clone was seen only once. The CDR3 DNA follows: TGTGCCAGTAGTCCTCAGGTCCTGAATTCACCCCTCCACTTT. It codes for CASSPQVLNSPLHF. This sequence joins TRBV19 and TRBJ1-6; no definite D call. Trimming removed 5 bases at V and 7 bases at J, with 12 bases between. The CDR3 is made up of 14 amino acids. The germline V gene has CDR1 LNHDA and CDR2 SQIVND (reference sequence).

The chain carries TRBV7-6 and TRBJ1-5, with TRBD1 identical over 7 bases. There are 14 residues in the CDR3. Germline V gives CDR1 SGHVS, CDR2 FNYEAQ. V lost 5 bases to trimming and J lost 9 bases; unmatched junction nucleotides: 10. CDR3 sequence reads: CASSPTGDVGPQHF. The CDR3 bases are TGTGCCAGCAGCCCCACAGGGGACGTGGGGCCCCAGCATTTT.

This rearrangement joins TRBV28 to TRBJ1-1; a possible D gene is TRBD1 (6 bases). This CDR3 spans 15 amino acids. Germline-derived CDR1 and CDR2 are MDHEN and SYDVKM. V lost 5 bases and J 5 bases, leaving 18 bases between the germline ends. CDR3 amino acids: CASSLGGQPGTEAFF. The CDR3 DNA reads TGTGCCAGCAGTCTCGGGGGGCAACCGGGGACTGAAGCTTTCTTT.

The chain recombines TRBV18 with TRBJ1-1, with D hard to call. CDR3 length equals 14 residues. The V gene's germline CDR1 is KGHSH and CDR2 LQKENI. V lost 4 bases to trimming and J lost 0 bases, with 9 bases between them. Written as DNA, the CDR3 is TGTGCCAGCTCACTCCAGGAGGTGAACACTGAAGCTTTCTTT. Its translation: CASSLQEVNTEAFF.

This chain uses TRBV27 with TRBJ2-7; no reliable D call. The CDR3 length is 13 residues. The V gene lost 3 bases and the J gene lost 0 bases, with 6 bases spanning the gap. Germline CDR1 reads MNHEY; CDR2 reads SMNVEV (reference sequence). The CDR3 coding sequence is TGTGCCAGCAGTTTTGGAGCCTCCTACGAGCAGTACTTC. It codes for CASSFGASYEQYF.

This chain uses TRBV18 with TRBJ1-1; D perhaps matches TRBD1 (5 bases). CDR1 KGHSH and CDR2 LQKENI come from the germline V gene. The CDR3 length is 13 residues. The V end was cut by 3 bases, the J end by 5 bases, with 10 bases between. CDR3 sequence reads: CASSPAGYTEAFF. The CDR3 nucleotides read TGTGCCAGCTCACCTGCAGGGTATACTGAAGCTTTCTTT.

This chain uses TRBV28 with TRBJ2-2; TRBD1 is a possible D gene (6 bases). This CDR3 is built from 16 residues. V shed 10 bases and J shed 2 bases, with 20 bases lying between them. Looked up from germline, CDR1 is MDHEN and CDR2 is SYDVKM. The DNA for the CDR3 is TGTGCCACCCTTATCGTGGCAGGGGTCAACACCGGGGAGCTGTTTTTT. Its translation: CATLIVAGVNTGELFF.

CDR3 residues: CASSETRTPNTEAFF. The CDR3 DNA reads TGTGCCAGCAGTGAAACTCGGACACCGAACACTGAAGCTTTCTTT. The chain uses TRBV2 and TRBJ1-1; possible D gene TRBD1, 5 bases. The germline gives CDR1 SNHLY, CDR2 FYNNEI. Trimming removed 2 bases from V and 1 base from J, with 11 bases in between. The CDR3 is 15 amino acids.

V is TRBV5-5 and J is TRBJ1-4; D not certain. There are 15 residues in the CDR3. Germline loops: CDR1 SGHKS, CDR2 YYEKEE (reference sequence). The germline V and J ends were trimmed by 2 bases and 2 bases, with 10 bases remaining between them. The CDR3 coding sequence is TGTGCCAGCAGCTTTACACGGAGGACTAATGAAAAACTGTTTTTT. As protein: CASSFTRRTNEKLFF.

The CDR3 loop is CASSLAGGSSGAFF. DNA for the CDR3: TGTGCCAGCAGCTTAGCGGGGGGCTCGTCCGGGGCTTTCTTT. The genes are TRBV7-9 and TRBJ1-1; D possibly corresponds to TRBD1 (6 bases). V was trimmed by 0 bases and J by 11 bases, leaving 16 bases between them. The germline V gene has CDR1 SEHNR and CDR2 FQNEAQ (reference sequence). The CDR3 has 14 amino acids.

The chain recombines TRBV19 with TRBJ2-1, with 10 bases aligning to TRBD1. After removal of 4 bases from V and 4 bases from J, the junction contained 4 bases not matched to a gene. The CDR3 totals 15 residues. The germline V gene has CDR1 LNHDA and CDR2 SQIVND (reference sequence). CDR3: CASSTPDRGYNEQFF. Here the CDR3 DNA reads TGTGCCAGTAGTACCCCGGACAGGGGGTACAATGAGCAGTTCTTC.

The chain combines TRBV5-4 with TRBJ2-3; D may match TRBD1 or TRBD2 (5 bases each). The length of the CDR3 is 14 residues. The germline V gene encodes CDR1 SGHNT and CDR2 YYREEE (reference sequence). The V and J ends lost 4 bases and 2 bases respectively, with 11 bases between them. The CDR3 sequence is CASSPGTDTDTQYF. The DNA for the CDR3 is TGTGCCAGCAGCCCGGGGACGGACACAGATACGCAGTATTTT. The variable domain in full, with the rest retrieved from reference TRBV5-4 and TRBJ2-3, is ETGVTQSPTHLIKTRGQQVTLRCSSQSGHNTVSWYQQALGQGPQFIFQYYREEENGRGNFPPRFSGLQFPNYSSELNVNALELDDSALYLCASSPGTDTDTQYFGPGTRLTVL.

V is TRBV5-4 and J is TRBJ2-2; D gene uncertain. CDR1 and CDR2 (germline): SGHNT, YYREEE (reference sequence). This CDR3 region has 16 residues. Trimming removed 1 base at V and 0 bases at J, with 10 bases between. This CDR3 reads CASSLWVGPNTGELFF. The DNA for the CDR3 is TGTGCCAGCAGCTTGTGGGTAGGGCCGAACACCGGGGAGCTGTTTTTT.

V usage is TRBV10-2 and J usage is TRBJ2-5; D is unresolved. The CDR3 spans 15 residues. Germline CDR1 is WSHSY and CDR2 is SAAADI. V lost 0 bases, J lost 1 base, and 9 bases lay in between. Here the CDR3 DNA reads TGCGCCAGCAGTGAGTCGACGGCCAGCCAAGAGACCCAGTACTTC. Its protein product is CASSESTASQETQYF.

The V gene is TRBV18, the J gene TRBJ1-3; D gene unclear. The CDR3 length is 14 residues. Looked up from germline, CDR1 is KGHSH and CDR2 is LQKENI. V lost 4 bases to trimming and J lost 4 bases, with 11 bases between them. CDR3 sequence (DNA): TGTGCCAGCTCACGCATGATAGACGGAAACACCATATATTTT. It specifies CASSRMIDGNTIYF. Full variable domain (missing parts from reference TRBV18 and TRBJ1-3): NAGVMQNPRHLVRRRGQEARLRCSPMKGHSHVYWYRQLPEEGLKFMVYLQKENIIDESGMPKERFSAEFPKEGPSILRIQQVVRGDSAAYFCASSRMIDGNTIYFGEGSWLTVV.

V and J are TRBV5-1 and TRBJ1-1; TRBD1 matches 9 bases. Trimming at V came to 0 bases and at J to 2 bases, leaving 2 bases not matched to a gene. This CDR3 is 15 amino acids long. CDR1 SGHRS and CDR2 YFSETQ come from the germline V gene. The CDR3 DNA sequence: TGCGCCAGCAGCTTGGGACAGGGGGGCAACACTGAAGCTTTCTTT. Protein product: CASSLGQGGNTEAFF.

As concerns this clone: The sample contains more than one DNA sequence encoding this CDR3. This chain connects TRBV6-5 to TRBJ2-7; 15 nucleotides align to TRBD2. The CDR3 totals 15 residues. Trimming took 6 bases from V and 1 from J; bases not matched to a gene: 1. The germline V gene has CDR1 MNHEY and CDR2 SVGAGI. In nucleotides, the CDR3 is TGTGCCAGCAGGGGACTAGCGGGAGGTTCCTACGAGCAGTACTTC. This translates into CASRGLAGGSYEQYF.

The chain carries TRBV2 and TRBJ1-5; unclear D gene. Deletions cut 5 bases from V and 0 bases from J, with 5 bases between. Germline V gene lookup returns CDR1 SNHLY and CDR2 FYNNEI. The CDR3 loop spans 13 amino acids. The CDR3 here is CASSSYSNQPQHF. DNA of the CDR3: TGTGCCAGCAGTTCATATAGCAATCAGCCCCAGCATTTT.

The CDR3 sequence is CASSAQGVPYNEQFF. The CDR3 DNA reads as TGTGCCAGTAGTGCCCAGGGAGTCCCCTACAATGAGCAGTTCTTC. This chain joins TRBV19 and TRBJ2-1; D may correspond to TRBD1 or TRBD2 (5 bases each). This CDR3 is built from 15 residues. V lost 5 bases, J lost 2 bases, and 13 bases lay in between. Germline V lookup: CDR1 LNHDA, CDR2 SQIVND (reference sequence).

A single count supports this clone. The rearrangement joins TRBV6-5 to TRBJ1-1; a possible D gene is TRBD1 (6 bases). Trimming removed 6 bases from V and 4 bases from J, with 15 bases in between. In germline, CDR1 is MNHEY, CDR2 SVGAGI. This CDR3 contains 14 residues. CDR3: CASSKDTGLTEAFF. CDR3 coding DNA: TGTGCCAGCAGCAAAGACACAGGGCTCACTGAAGCTTTCTTT.

The chain uses TRBV11-2 and TRBJ1-1; possibly TRBD1 for D (5 bases). Trimming removed 5 bases from V and 0 bases from J, with 10 bases in between. Germline V CDR1 and CDR2: SGHAT, FQNNGV. The CDR3 loop spans 14 amino acids. The chain's CDR3 is CASSAGLMNTEAFF. As DNA, the CDR3 is TGTGCCAGCAGCGCGGGACTCATGAACACTGAAGCTTTCTTT.

The rearrangement links TRBV21-1 to TRBJ1-5; the table gives TRBD1 as D, unverified against the DNA. TRBV21-1 is noted as a pseudogene. The CDR3 is 15 amino acids. The CDR3 sequence is CASSKLVSSNQPQHF. CDR3 nucleotides: TGTGCCAGCAGCAAATTGGTCAGTTCCAATCAGCCCCAGCATTTT.

The genes are TRBV5-1 and TRBJ2-1; D remains unclear. This CDR3 has 16 residues. Germline V gene lookup returns CDR1 SGHRS and CDR2 YFSETQ. The ends were cut back, 0 bases at V and 0 bases at J, with 10 bases in the middle. The CDR3 region has the DNA TGCGCCAGCAGCTTGGATGGGGATAACTCCTACAATGAGCAGTTCTTC. Encoded protein: CASSLDGDNSYNEQFF.

The rearrangement links TRBV9 to TRBJ1-2, with TRBD1 matching over 7 bases. The CDR3 contains 14 residues. In germline, CDR1 is SGDLS, CDR2 YYNGEE. With V trimmed by 1 base and J by 8 bases, 8 bases remained unmatched. CDR3: CASSVRQGGFGYTF. The CDR3 bases are TGTGCCAGCAGCGTACGACAGGGAGGGTTCGGCTACACCTTC.